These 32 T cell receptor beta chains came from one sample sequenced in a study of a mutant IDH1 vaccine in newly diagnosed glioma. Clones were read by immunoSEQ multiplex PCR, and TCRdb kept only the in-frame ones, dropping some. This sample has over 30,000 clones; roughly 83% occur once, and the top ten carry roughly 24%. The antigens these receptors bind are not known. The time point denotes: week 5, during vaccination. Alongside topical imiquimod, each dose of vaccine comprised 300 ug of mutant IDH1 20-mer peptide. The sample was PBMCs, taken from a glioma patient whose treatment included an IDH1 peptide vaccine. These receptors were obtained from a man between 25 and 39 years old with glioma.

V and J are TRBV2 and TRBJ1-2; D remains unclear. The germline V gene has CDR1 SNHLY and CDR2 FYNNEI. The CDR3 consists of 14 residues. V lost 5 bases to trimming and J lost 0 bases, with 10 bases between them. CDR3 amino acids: CASSSEGSNYGYTF. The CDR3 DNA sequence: TGTGCCAGCAGTTCCGAAGGATCTAACTATGGCTACACCTTC.

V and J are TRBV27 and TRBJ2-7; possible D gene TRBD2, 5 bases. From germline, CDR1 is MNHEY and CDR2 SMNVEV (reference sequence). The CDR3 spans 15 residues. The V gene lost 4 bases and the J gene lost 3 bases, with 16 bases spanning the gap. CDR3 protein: CASSYLGRLHYEQYF. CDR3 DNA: TGTGCCAGCAGTTATTTGGGGAGATTACACTACGAGCAGTACTTC.

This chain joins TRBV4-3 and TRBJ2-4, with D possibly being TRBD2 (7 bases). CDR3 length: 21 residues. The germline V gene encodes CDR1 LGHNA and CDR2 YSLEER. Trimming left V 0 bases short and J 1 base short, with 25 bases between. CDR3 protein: CASSQEVSVGGRGLAKNIQYF. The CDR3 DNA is TGCGCCAGCAGCCAAGAGGTTTCAGTGGGGGGGCGTGGTTTGGCCAAAAACATTCAGTACTTC.

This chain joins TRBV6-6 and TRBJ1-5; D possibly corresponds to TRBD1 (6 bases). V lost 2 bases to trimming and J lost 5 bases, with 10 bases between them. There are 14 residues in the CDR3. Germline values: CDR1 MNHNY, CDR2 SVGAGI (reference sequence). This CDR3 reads CASSYRTADQPQHF. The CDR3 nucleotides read TGTGCCAGCAGTTACAGGACAGCAGATCAGCCCCAGCATTTT.

CDR3 bases: TGCAGCGTTGAATCGGTAGCGTCTAGCACAGATACGCAGTATTTT. Translated: CSVESVASSTDTQYF. The chain has TRBV29-1 and TRBJ2-3; perhaps TRBD2 as D (5 bases). This CDR3 has 15 amino acids. The germline V gene encodes CDR1 SQVTM and CDR2 ANQGSEA. Trimming removed 2 bases from V and 0 bases from J, with 12 bases in between.

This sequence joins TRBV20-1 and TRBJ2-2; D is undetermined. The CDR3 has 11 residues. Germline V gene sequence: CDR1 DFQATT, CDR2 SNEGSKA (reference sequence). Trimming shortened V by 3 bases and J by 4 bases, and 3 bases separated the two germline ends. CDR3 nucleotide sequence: TGCAGTGCTAGGATCACCGGGGAGCTGTTTTTT. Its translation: CSARITGELFF.

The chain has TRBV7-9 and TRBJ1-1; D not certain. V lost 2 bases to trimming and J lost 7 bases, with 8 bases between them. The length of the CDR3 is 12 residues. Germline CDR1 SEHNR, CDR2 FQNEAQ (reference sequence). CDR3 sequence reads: CASSLPGLEAFF. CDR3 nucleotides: TGTGCCAGCAGCTTACCAGGACTTGAAGCTTTCTTT.

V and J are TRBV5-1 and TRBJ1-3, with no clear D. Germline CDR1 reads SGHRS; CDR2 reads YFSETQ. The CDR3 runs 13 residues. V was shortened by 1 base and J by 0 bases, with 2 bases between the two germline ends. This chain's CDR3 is CASSLSSGNTIYF. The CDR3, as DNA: TGCGCCAGCAGCTTGTCCTCTGGAAACACCATATATTTT.

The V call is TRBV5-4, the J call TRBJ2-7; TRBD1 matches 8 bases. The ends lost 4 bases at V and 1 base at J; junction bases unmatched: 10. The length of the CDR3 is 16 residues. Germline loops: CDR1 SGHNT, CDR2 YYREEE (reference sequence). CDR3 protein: CASSLPGWTGSYEQYF. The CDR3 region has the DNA TGTGCCAGCAGCCTCCCCGGGTGGACAGGGTCCTACGAGCAGTACTTC.

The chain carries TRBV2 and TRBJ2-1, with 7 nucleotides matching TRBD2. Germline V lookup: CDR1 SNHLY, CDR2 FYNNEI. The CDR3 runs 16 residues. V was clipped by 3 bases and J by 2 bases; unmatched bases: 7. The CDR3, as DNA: TGTGCCAGCAGTGAGAGGTCTAGCGGAGCCTACAATGAGCAGTTCTTC. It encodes CASSERSSGAYNEQFF.

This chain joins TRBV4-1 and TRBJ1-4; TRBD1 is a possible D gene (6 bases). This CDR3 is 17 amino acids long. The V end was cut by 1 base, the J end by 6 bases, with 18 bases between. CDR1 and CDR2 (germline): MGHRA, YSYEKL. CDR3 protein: CASSQGLTSAGDEKLFF. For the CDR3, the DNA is TGCGCCAGCAGCCAAGGTCTAACGTCGGCAGGGGATGAAAAACTGTTTTTT.

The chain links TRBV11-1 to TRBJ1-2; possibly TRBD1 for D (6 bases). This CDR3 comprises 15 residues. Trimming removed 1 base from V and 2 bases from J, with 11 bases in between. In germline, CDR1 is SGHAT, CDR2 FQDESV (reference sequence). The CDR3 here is CASSLEGQGNYGYTF. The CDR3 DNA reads TGTGCCAGCAGCTTAGAAGGCCAGGGGAACTATGGCTACACCTTC.

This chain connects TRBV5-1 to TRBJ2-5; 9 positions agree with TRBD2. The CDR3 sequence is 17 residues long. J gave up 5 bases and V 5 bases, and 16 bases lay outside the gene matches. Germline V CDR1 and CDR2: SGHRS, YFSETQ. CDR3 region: CASRDETGGGAWETQYF. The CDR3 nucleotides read TGCGCCAGCAGGGATGAAACGGGCGGGGGGGCCTGGGAGACCCAGTACTTC.

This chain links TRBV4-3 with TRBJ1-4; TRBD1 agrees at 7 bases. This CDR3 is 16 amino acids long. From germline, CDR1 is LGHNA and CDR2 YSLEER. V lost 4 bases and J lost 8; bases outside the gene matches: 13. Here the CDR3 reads CASSRQGLSSGEKLFF. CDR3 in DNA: TGCGCCAGCAGCCGACAGGGCCTCTCCTCTGGGGAAAAACTGTTTTTT.

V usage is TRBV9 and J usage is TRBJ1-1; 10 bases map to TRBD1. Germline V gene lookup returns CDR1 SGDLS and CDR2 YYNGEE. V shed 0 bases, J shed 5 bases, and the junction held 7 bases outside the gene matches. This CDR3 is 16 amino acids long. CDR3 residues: CASSVEKGTGATEAFF. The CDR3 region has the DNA TGTGCCAGCAGCGTAGAGAAAGGGACAGGGGCAACTGAAGCTTTCTTT.

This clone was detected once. The DNA for the CDR3 is TGTGCCTGGAGTGCCGGCCCGGCGCCGTACTTC. It is translated as CAWSAGPAPYF. The gene calls are TRBV30 and TRBJ2-7; D gene unclear. In germline, CDR1 is GTSNPN, CDR2 SVGIG (reference sequence). The CDR3 contains 11 residues. The V end was cut by 1 base, the J end by 12 bases, with 13 bases between.

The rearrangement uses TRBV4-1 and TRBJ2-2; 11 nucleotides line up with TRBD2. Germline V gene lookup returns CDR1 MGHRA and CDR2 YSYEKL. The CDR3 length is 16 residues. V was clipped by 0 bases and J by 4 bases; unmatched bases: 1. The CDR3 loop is CASSQDSGRATGELFF. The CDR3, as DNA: TGCGCCAGCAGCCAAGATAGCGGGAGGGCCACCGGGGAGCTGTTTTTT.

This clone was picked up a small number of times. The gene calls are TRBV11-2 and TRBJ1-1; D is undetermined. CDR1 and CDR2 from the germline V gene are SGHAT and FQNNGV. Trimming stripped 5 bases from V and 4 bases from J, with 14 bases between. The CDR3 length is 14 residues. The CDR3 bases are TGTGCCAGCAGCCCCTCGACCGGCACCACTGAAGCTTTCTTT. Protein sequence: CASSPSTGTTEAFF.

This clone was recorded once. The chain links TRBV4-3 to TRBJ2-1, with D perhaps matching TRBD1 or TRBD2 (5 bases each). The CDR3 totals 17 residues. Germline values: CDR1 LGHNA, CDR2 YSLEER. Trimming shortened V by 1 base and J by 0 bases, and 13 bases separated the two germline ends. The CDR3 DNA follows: TGCGCCAGCAGCCAAGGGGTTGCAGGGAGCTCCTACAATGAGCAGTTCTTC. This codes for CASSQGVAGSSYNEQFF.

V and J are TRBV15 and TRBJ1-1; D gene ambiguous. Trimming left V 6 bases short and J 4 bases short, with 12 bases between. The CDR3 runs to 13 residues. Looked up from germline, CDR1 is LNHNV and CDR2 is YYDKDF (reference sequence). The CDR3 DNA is TGTGCCACCAGGGCACGGGCAGGCACTGAAGCTTTCTTT. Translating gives CATRARAGTEAFF.

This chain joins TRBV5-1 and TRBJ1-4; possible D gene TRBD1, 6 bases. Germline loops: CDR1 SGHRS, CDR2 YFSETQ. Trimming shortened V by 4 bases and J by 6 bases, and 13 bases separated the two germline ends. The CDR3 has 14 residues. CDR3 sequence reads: CASSRAGDDEKLFF. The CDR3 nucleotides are TGCGCCAGCAGCAGGGCAGGGGACGATGAAAAACTGTTTTTT.

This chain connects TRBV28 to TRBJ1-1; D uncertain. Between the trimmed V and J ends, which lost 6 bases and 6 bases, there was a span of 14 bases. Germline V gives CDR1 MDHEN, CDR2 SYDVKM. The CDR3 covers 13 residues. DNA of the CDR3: TGTGCCAGCAGACCCGTAGGGAGGGCTGAAGCTTTCTTT. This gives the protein CASRPVGRAEAFF.

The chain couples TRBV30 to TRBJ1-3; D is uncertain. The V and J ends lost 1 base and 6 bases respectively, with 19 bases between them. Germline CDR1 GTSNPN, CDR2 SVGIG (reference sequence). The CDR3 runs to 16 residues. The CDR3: CAWSDFEGREANTIYF. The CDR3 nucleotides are TGTGCCTGGAGTGATTTCGAGGGTAGGGAAGCAAACACCATATATTTT.

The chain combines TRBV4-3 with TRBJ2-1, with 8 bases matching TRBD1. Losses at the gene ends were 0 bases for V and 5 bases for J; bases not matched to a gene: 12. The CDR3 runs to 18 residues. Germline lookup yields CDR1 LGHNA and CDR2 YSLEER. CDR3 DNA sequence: TGCGCCAGCAGCCAAGAGTATCCAGGACAGGGCATCGACAATGAGCAGTTCTTC. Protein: CASSQEYPGQGIDNEQFF.

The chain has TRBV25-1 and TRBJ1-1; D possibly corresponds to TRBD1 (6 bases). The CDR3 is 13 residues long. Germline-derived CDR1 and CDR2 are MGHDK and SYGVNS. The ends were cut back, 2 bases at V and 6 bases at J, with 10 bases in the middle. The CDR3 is CASSEVRGAEAFF. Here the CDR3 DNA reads TGTGCCAGCAGTGAAGTCAGGGGAGCTGAAGCTTTCTTT. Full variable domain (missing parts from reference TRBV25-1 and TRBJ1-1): EADIYQTPRYLVIGTGKKITLECSQTMGHDKMYWYQQDPGMELHLIHYSYGVNSTEKGDLSSESTVSRIRTEHFPLTLESARPSHTSQYLCASSEVRGAEAFFGQGTRLTVV.

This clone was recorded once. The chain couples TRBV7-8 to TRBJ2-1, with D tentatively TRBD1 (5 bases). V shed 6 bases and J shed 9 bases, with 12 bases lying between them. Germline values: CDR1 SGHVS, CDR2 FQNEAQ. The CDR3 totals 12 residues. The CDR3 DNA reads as TGTGCCAGCAGTTACACCCAGGGTGAGCAGTTCTTC. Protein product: CASSYTQGEQFF.

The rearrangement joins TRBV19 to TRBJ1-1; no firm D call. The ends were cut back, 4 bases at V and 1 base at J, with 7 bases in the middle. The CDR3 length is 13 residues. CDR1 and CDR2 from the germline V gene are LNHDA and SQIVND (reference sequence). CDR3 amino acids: CASSRWENTEAFF. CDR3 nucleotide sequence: TGTGCCAGTAGTAGGTGGGAGAACACTGAAGCTTTCTTT. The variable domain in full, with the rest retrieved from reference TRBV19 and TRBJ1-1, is DGGITQSPKYLFRKEGQNVTLSCEQNLNHDAMYWYRQDPGQGLRLIYYSQIVNDFQKGDIAEGYSVSREKKESFPLTVTSAQKNPTAFYLCASSRWENTEAFFGQGTRLTVV.

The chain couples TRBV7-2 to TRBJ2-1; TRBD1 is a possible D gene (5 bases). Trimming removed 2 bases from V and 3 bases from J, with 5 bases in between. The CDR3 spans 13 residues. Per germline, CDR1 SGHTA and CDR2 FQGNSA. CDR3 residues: CASSLQGYNEQFF. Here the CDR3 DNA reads TGTGCCAGCAGCTTACAGGGCTACAATGAGCAGTTCTTC.

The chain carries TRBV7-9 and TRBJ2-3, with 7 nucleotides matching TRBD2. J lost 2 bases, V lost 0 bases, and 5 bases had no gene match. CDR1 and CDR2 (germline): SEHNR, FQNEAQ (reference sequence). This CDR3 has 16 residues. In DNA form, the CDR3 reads TGTGCCAGCAGCTTAGCGGAGCGGGGCCCCACAGATACGCAGTATTTT. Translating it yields CASSLAERGPTDTQYF.

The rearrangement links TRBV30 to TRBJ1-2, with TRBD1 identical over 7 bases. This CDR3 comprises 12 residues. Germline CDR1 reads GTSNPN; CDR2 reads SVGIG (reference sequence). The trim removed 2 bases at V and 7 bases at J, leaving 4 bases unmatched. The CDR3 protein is CAWSHRGGGYTF. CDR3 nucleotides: TGTGCCTGGAGTCACAGGGGCGGTGGCTACACCTTC.

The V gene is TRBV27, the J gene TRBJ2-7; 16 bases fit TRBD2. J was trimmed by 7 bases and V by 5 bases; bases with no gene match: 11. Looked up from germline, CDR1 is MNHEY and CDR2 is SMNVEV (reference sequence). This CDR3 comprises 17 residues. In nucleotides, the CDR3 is TGTGCCAGCAGTCTCACGGGACTAGCGGGAGGGGTGGAAGAGCAGTACTTC. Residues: CASSLTGLAGGVEEQYF.

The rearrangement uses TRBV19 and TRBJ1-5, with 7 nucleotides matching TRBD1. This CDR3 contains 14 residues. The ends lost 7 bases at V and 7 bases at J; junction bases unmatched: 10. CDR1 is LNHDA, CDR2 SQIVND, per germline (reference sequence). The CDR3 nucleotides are TGTGCCAGTACCCCTACAGGGGACGGGCAGCCCCAGCATTTT. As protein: CASTPTGDGQPQHF.